This entry lists 29 T cell receptor beta chains sequenced from one sample in a study of shared clonotypes between healthy human individuals. Naive CD8 cells comprised CD45RO-negative, CCR7-positively selected cells, excluding terminally differentiated effector memory CD45RA+ cells. Repertoires were generated with immunoSEQ multiplex PCR, while TCRdb's copy carries only in-frame clones and drops some. The repertoire holds roughly 2.1 million clones, with under 95% as singletons. Specimen: naive CD8+ T cells from PBMCs. All receptors come from a man aged 18 to 30 in good health. Some clones in this sample may be carry-over from other donors' samples.

V is TRBV6-1 and J is TRBJ1-1, with D perhaps matching TRBD1 (6 bases). Trimming left V 4 bases short and J 4 bases short, with 13 bases between. From germline, CDR1 is MNHNS and CDR2 SASEGT. The CDR3 is 14 amino acids. The CDR3 DNA sequence: TGTGCCAGCAGTGGTCGGGGGGCGGGCACTGAAGCTTTCTTT. This encodes CASSGRGAGTEAFF.

This chain uses TRBV28 with TRBJ2-5; the D gene could be TRBD1 or TRBD2 (5 bases each). CDR3 size: 15 residues. CDR1 and CDR2 (germline): MDHEN, SYDVKM. V was shortened by 6 bases and J by 4 bases, with 18 bases between the two germline ends. The CDR3 coding sequence is TGTGCCAGCAGGACGCTGGGGACCCAGAGAGAGACCCAGTACTTC. Amino acid sequence: CASRTLGTQRETQYF.

This chain connects TRBV27 to TRBJ2-3; possible D gene TRBD2, 5 bases. The germline CDR1 and CDR2 sequences are MNHEY and SMNVEV (reference sequence). The V end was cut by 2 bases, the J end by 4 bases, with 10 bases between. The CDR3 has 14 residues. In DNA, the CDR3 is TGTGCCAGCAGTTTAGACTACCGCCCAGATACGCAGTATTTT. It translates to CASSLDYRPDTQYF.

About this clone itself: Other DNA sequences in the sample encode the same CDR3. V is TRBV5-6 and J is TRBJ1-1; D is uncertain. Germline CDR1 SGHDT, CDR2 YYEEEE. The CDR3 totals 12 residues. The V and J ends lost 0 bases and 2 bases respectively, with 2 bases between them. The CDR3 DNA sequence: TGTGCCAGCAGCTTGGCAAACACTGAAGCTTTCTTT. Translation: CASSLANTEAFF.

This clone was picked up one time. This chain connects TRBV7-6 to TRBJ2-5, with D unclear. This CDR3 has 14 amino acids. Trimming took off 2 bases at V and 0 bases at J, with 7 bases between the two ends. Germline values: CDR1 SGHVS, CDR2 FNYEAQ. This CDR3 reads CASSLLGYQETQYF. For the CDR3, the DNA is TGTGCCAGCAGCTTACTCGGCTACCAAGAGACCCAGTACTTC.

The rearrangement uses TRBV29-1 and TRBJ2-7; no clear D. V lost 0 bases and J lost 2, with 11 bases in between. The CDR3 runs to 14 residues. Germline V gives CDR1 SQVTM, CDR2 ANQGSEA. CDR3 loop: CSVEEVDKTYEQYF. CDR3 in DNA: TGCAGCGTTGAAGAAGTTGACAAAACCTACGAGCAGTACTTC.

The chain uses TRBV15 and TRBJ1-4; possible D gene TRBD1, 5 bases. The V gene lost 5 bases and the J gene lost 5 bases, with 15 bases spanning the gap. Germline CDR1 is LNHNV and CDR2 is YYDKDF (reference sequence). The CDR3 extends over 15 amino acids. This chain's CDR3 is CATSGGRGANEKLFF. CDR3 nucleotides: TGTGCCACCAGCGGGGGAAGAGGGGCGAATGAAAAACTGTTTTTT.

The chain has TRBV27 and TRBJ2-6; 10 bases map to TRBD2. V dropped 6 bases and J dropped 0; count of bases not matched to a gene: 11. The CDR3 runs to 19 residues. Germline V gene data show CDR1 as MNHEY and CDR2 as SMNVEV (reference sequence). In DNA, the CDR3 is TGTGCCAGCAGCCCCCTAATAGCGGGAGGAGCCTCTGGGGCCAACGTCCTGACTTTC. Translating it yields CASSPLIAGGASGANVLTF.

The rearrangement links TRBV18 to TRBJ2-7; a weak D match, TRBD2 (5 bases). V lost 3 bases to trimming and J lost 2 bases, with 11 bases between them. This CDR3 region has 14 residues. Germline loops: CDR1 KGHSH, CDR2 LQKENI. CDR3: CASSPQTGTYEQYF. The CDR3 DNA follows: TGTGCCAGCTCACCTCAAACGGGAACCTACGAGCAGTACTTC.

This chain joins TRBV15 and TRBJ2-2; 10 bases fit TRBD2. The trim removed 3 bases at V and 8 bases at J, leaving 6 bases unmatched. Germline lookup yields CDR1 LNHNV and CDR2 YYDKDF (reference sequence). The CDR3 is made up of 15 amino acids. CDR3 residues: CATSRSGRAVGELFF. In nucleotides, the CDR3 is TGTGCCACCAGCAGGAGCGGGAGGGCCGTGGGGGAGCTGTTTTTT.

V gene TRBV11-2 combines with J gene TRBJ2-1; tentatively, D is TRBD1 or TRBD2 (5 bases each). Trimming shortened V by 3 bases and J by 0 bases, and 12 bases separated the two germline ends. Germline V gene lookup returns CDR1 SGHAT and CDR2 FQNNGV. The CDR3 is 16 amino acids. CDR3 sequence: CASSFTWDRSYNEQFF. The CDR3, as DNA: TGTGCCAGCAGCTTCACCTGGGACCGCTCCTACAATGAGCAGTTCTTC.

The table lists this clone with a count of one. The chain has TRBV7-9 and TRBJ1-1; no clear D gene. Trimming pared 5 bases from V and 3 bases from J, leaving 13 bases between. CDR3 length equals 14 residues. CDR1 is SEHNR, CDR2 FQNEAQ, per germline (reference sequence). CDR3 sequence: CASSPVRWDTEAFF. The CDR3 nucleotides read TGTGCCAGCAGCCCGGTTAGGTGGGACACTGAAGCTTTCTTT.

This chain joins TRBV2 and TRBJ2-4; 8 bases fit TRBD1. CDR1 and CDR2 from the germline V gene are SNHLY and FYNNEI. V was clipped by 6 bases and J by 14 bases; unmatched bases: 9. The CDR3 is 12 residues long. The CDR3 DNA reads TGTGCCAGCAGAGTGGACAGGGCCCTGAAGTACTTC. It is translated as CASRVDRALKYF.

The CDR3 DNA reads as TGTGCCAGCAGCCGCGACAGGGTGGAGGAAAAACTGTTTTTT. Translated: CASSRDRVEEKLFF. The gene calls are TRBV5-6 and TRBJ1-4; 7 bases fit TRBD1. CDR1 SGHDT and CDR2 YYEEEE come from the germline V gene. Germline trimming cut 4 bases from V and 8 bases from J; bases unmatched to any gene: 8. The CDR3 extends over 14 amino acids.

The chain combines TRBV19 with TRBJ1-3; D ambiguous. From germline, CDR1 is LNHDA and CDR2 SQIVND (reference sequence). This CDR3 is 15 amino acids long. The germline V and J ends were trimmed by 5 bases and 0 bases, with 11 bases remaining between them. CDR3 in DNA: TGTGCCAGTAGTCTCCGGACGAGCTCTGGAAACACCATATATTTT. Translating gives CASSLRTSSGNTIYF.

The chain has TRBV7-8 and TRBJ2-7, with a weak D call TRBD1 (6 bases). The CDR3 sequence is 14 residues long. The V end lost 5 bases, the J end lost 3 bases, and 14 bases lay between the germline ends. From germline, CDR1 is SGHVS and CDR2 FQNEAQ. The CDR3 bases are TGTGCCAGCAGCCCTGGACAGTCCAGCTACGAGCAGTACTTC. Translation gives CASSPGQSSYEQYF.

The chain joins TRBV10-3 to TRBJ2-7, with TRBD2 matching over 9 bases. This CDR3 has 15 amino acids. J gave up 4 bases and V 2 bases, and 6 bases lay outside the gene matches. Germline V gene lookup returns CDR1 ENHRY and CDR2 SYGVKD. The CDR3 sequence is CAISEISGRGYEQYF. In nucleotides, the CDR3 is TGTGCCATCAGTGAGATTAGCGGGAGAGGGTACGAGCAGTACTTC.

The J gene is TRBJ2-3, the V gene TRBV9; 9 positions agree with TRBD1. Trimming at V came to 3 bases and at J to 2 bases, leaving 19 bases not matched to a gene. Germline V CDR1 and CDR2: SGDLS, YYNGEE. CDR3 length: 20 residues. CDR3 nucleotides: TGTGCCAGCAGCGCCCGGGACAGGGTGGTTAGAGTGCGTCCCACAGATACGCAGTATTTT. It codes for CASSARDRVVRVRPTDTQYF.

The genes are TRBV19 and TRBJ2-7; TRBD1 matches at 9 bases. V gave up 0 bases and J gave up 7 bases; unmatched junction bases: 10. Germline-derived CDR1 and CDR2 are LNHDA and SQIVND (reference sequence). The CDR3 length is 16 residues. In DNA form, the CDR3 reads TGTGCCAGTAGTATAGATCTTGAGACAGGGGGTGAGGAGCAGTACTTC. The encoded protein is CASSIDLETGGEEQYF.

This chain connects TRBV28 to TRBJ2-5; possibly TRBD1 for D (6 bases). The end of the DNA aligns better with TRBJ2-7, so the J call may be wrong. The CDR3 extends over 14 amino acids. Germline-derived CDR1 and CDR2 are MDHEN and SYDVKM. The CDR3 region has the DNA TGTGCCAGCAACAGGGCCCGAACAACTAACGAGCAGTACTTC. Amino acid sequence: CASNRARTTNEQYF.

The V call is TRBV18, the J call TRBJ1-3; 9 bases map to TRBD1. Germline V gene data show CDR1 as KGHSH and CDR2 as LQKENI. J was trimmed by 0 bases and V by 4 bases; bases with no gene match: 13. The CDR3 is made up of 19 amino acids. Here the CDR3 DNA reads TGTGCCAGCTCACGCCCGGGACAGGGAACCCCCCTCTCTGGAAACACCATATATTTT. This gives the protein CASSRPGQGTPLSGNTIYF.

The gene calls are TRBV7-9 and TRBJ2-7; TRBD1 matches at 8 bases. The junction had 16 bases not matched to a gene; V was cut back by 8 bases and J by 4 bases. This CDR3 spans 16 amino acids. Germline CDR1 reads SEHNR; CDR2 reads FQNEAQ (reference sequence). DNA of the CDR3: TGTGCCAGCTCCCCCCCAGGGGGCAGTTTTGGTTACGAGCAGTACTTC. Translated: CASSPPGGSFGYEQYF.

In the case of this clone: Other nucleotide sequences from this sample produce the same CDR3. The chain recombines TRBV6-5 with TRBJ1-5; D unclear. This CDR3 is 15 amino acids long. V lost 6 bases to trimming and J lost 0 bases, with 12 bases between them. In germline, CDR1 is MNHEY, CDR2 SVGAGI. This CDR3 reads CASSPDGDSNQPQHF. The CDR3 DNA follows: TGTGCCAGCAGCCCCGACGGGGATAGCAATCAGCCCCAGCATTTT.

The genes are TRBV6-1 and TRBJ2-2; TRBD2 matches at 7 bases. V shed 10 bases and J 5 bases; nucleotides not matched to a gene: 13. The CDR3 is 15 amino acids. Germline lookup yields CDR1 MNHNS and CDR2 SASEGT. As DNA, the CDR3 is TGTGCCACTGGGGAGGGTCTAAGTACGACCGGGGAGCTGTTTTTT. It translates to CATGEGLSTTGELFF.

As concerns this clone: Other nucleotide sequences from this sample produce the same CDR3. The chain links TRBV6-5 to TRBJ2-1; no firm D call. This CDR3 contains 11 residues. Trimming took off 0 bases at V and 10 bases at J, with 4 bases between the two ends. The germline V gene encodes CDR1 MNHEY and CDR2 SVGAGI. CDR3 coding DNA: TGTGCCAGCAGTTACTCAGACGAGCAGTTCTTC. Residues: CASSYSDEQFF.

CDR3 DNA: TGTGCCAGCAGCCACGGGGACACCTACAATGAGCAGTTCTTC. It yields the protein CASSHGDTYNEQFF. The rearrangement links TRBV7-9 to TRBJ2-1; a possible D gene is TRBD1 (6 bases). The CDR3 has 14 residues. Germline V CDR1 and CDR2: SEHNR, FQNEAQ (reference sequence). Trimming pared 5 bases from V and 2 bases from J, leaving 10 bases between.

The chain employs TRBV30 and TRBJ1-3, with D unresolved. The CDR3 consists of 11 residues. V was clipped by 0 bases and J by 8 bases, with 5 bases between them. Germline-derived CDR1 and CDR2 are GTSNPN and SVGIG (reference sequence). The CDR3 DNA sequence: TGTGCCTGGAGTGTCTCCGACACCATATATTTT. Its translation is CAWSVSDTIYF.

V and J are TRBV5-4 and TRBJ2-7; no clear D gene. V was shortened by 0 bases and J by 3 bases, with 13 bases between the two germline ends. The V gene's germline CDR1 is SGHNT and CDR2 YYREEE (reference sequence). The CDR3 contains 15 residues. CDR3 nucleotides: TGTGCCAGCAGCTTGGACGTGGGGTCCAACTACGAGCAGTACTTC. Residues: CASSLDVGSNYEQYF. The full variable domain, rest sourced from reference TRBV5-4 and TRBJ2-7, is ETGVTQSPTHLIKTRGQQVTLRCSSQSGHNTVSWYQQALGQGPQFIFQYYREEENGRGNFPPRFSGLQFPNYSSELNVNALELDDSALYLCASSLDVGSNYEQYFGPGTRLTVT.

In this sample, this clone turned up once. Distinct nucleotide sequences in the sample also encode this CDR3. V gene TRBV28 combines with J gene TRBJ2-2, with a weak D call TRBD2 (5 bases). V lost 3 bases and J lost 3, with 8 bases in between. Germline V gene data show CDR1 as MDHEN and CDR2 as SYDVKM. This CDR3 is 14 amino acids long. Here the CDR3 DNA reads TGTGCCAGCAGTTTCGTCGGGGACACCGGGGAGCTGTTTTTT. This codes for CASSFVGDTGELFF.